This TCR beta chain was profiled in a study of siplizumab effects on memory and regulatory T cells. Points from the study as a whole: Confirmation that proliferating Tregs from siplizumab cultures had suppressive function was not obtained. Few alloreactive clones mapped to unstimulated subsets. Naive-or-memory phenotypes were unassignable for roughly 80-97% of proliferating CD4+ or CD8+ clones. With siplizumab, mappable alloreactive CD4+ clones averaged approximately 69% Treg-derived, versus under 30% in controls.

Clones were sequenced by immunoSEQ multiplex PCR, and TCRdb holds only the in-frame ones, with some missing. Of about 50,000 clones in the sample, nearly 95% were seen once. As regards this clone: Its matching antigen is unknown.

This CDR3 has 17 residues. Germline CDR1 MDHEN, CDR2 SYDVKM. V shed 5 bases and J shed 2 bases, with 20 bases lying between them. The chain links TRBV28 to TRBJ2-3, with D unresolved. This receptor was obtained from a human donor in good health. Sample: CD8+ T cells sorted from blood. Written as DNA, the CDR3 is TGTGCCAGCAGTCGCGACCCTACGGCAAGATTCACAGATACGCAGTATTTT. Protein sequence: CASSRDPTARFTDTQYF. The whole variable domain, filled in from reference TRBV28 and TRBJ2-3, reads DVKVTQSSRYLVKRTGEKVFLECVQDMDHENMFWYRQDPGLGLRLIYFSYDVKMKEKGDIPEGYSVSREKKERFSLILESASTNQTSMYLCASSRDPTARFTDTQYFGPGTRLTVL.